This TCR gamma chain was profiled in a study of γδ T cells in repeated Plasmodium falciparum infection. Study-level information: Over approximately 640 days, donors received four mosquito-bite P. falciparum NF54 infections.

TCRdb reanalyzed the multiplex PCR reads using CATT. Among roughly 13,000 gamma-chain clones listed, 1.6% were seen once. At least ten counts were recorded for this clone. A far larger clone is off by one base, so a read error is likely. The same CDR3 can be traced to other DNA sequences in this sample. The TCR was taken from a pool of human donors (malaria-infected and uninfected, not separated). The source material was gamma-delta T cells from blood.

The CDR3: CATWDSSRSDWIKTF. CDR3 in DNA: TGTGCCACCTGGGACAGTTCACGCAGTGATTGGATCAAGACGTTT. The V gene is TRGV5, the J gene TRGJP2. The J gene, not given by TCRdb, was assigned here from a germline match of the nucleotide sequence. CDR1 is VINAFY, CDR2 YDVSNSKD, per germline. Trimming cost V 1 base and J 5 bases; bases outside gene matches: 7. This CDR3 region has 15 residues.